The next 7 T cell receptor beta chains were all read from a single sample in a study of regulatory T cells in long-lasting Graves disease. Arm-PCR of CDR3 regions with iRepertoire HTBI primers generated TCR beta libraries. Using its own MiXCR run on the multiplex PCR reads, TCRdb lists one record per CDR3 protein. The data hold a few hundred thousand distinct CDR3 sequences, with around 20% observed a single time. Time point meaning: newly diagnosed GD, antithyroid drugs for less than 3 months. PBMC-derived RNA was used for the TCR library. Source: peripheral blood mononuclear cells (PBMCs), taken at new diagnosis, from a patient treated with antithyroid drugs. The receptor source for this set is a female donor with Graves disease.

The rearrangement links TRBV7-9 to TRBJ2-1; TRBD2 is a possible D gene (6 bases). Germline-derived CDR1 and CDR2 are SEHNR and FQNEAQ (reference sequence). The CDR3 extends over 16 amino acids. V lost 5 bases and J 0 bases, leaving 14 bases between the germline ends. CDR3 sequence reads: CASSPGAGSSYNEQFF. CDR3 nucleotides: TGTGCCAGCAGCCCCGGAGCGGGCAGCTCCTACAATGAGCAGTTCTTC. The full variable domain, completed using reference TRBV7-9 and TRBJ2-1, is DTGVSQNPRHKITKRGQNVTFRCDPISEHNRLYWYRQTLGQGPEFLTYFQNEAQLEKSRLLSDRFSAERPKGSFSTLEIQRTEQGDSAMYLCASSPGAGSSYNEQFFGPGTRLTVL.

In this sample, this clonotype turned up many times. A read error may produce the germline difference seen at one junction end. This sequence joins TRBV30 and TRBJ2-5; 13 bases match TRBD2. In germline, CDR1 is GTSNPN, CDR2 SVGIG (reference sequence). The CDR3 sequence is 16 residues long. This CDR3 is CAWSITSGRVQEAQYF. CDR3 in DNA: TGTGCCTGGAGTATAACTAGCGGGAGGGTACAAGAGGCCCAGTACTTC. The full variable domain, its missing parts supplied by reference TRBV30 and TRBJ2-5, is SQTIHQWPATLVQPVGSPLSLECTVEGTSNPNLYWYRQAAGRGLQLLFYSVGIGQISSEVPQNLSASRPQDRQFILSSKKLLLSDSGFYLCAWSITSGRVQEAQYFGPGTRLLVL.

The CDR3 region is CASTQAGGEETQYF. Here the CDR3 DNA reads TGTGCCAGCACCCAGGCAGGGGGCGAAGAGACCCAGTACTTC. This chain links TRBV28 with TRBJ2-5; the match to TRBD1 covers 8 bases. From germline, CDR1 is MDHEN and CDR2 SYDVKM. The CDR3 contains 14 residues. V shed 7 bases and J 3 bases; nucleotides not matched to a gene: 7.

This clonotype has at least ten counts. The CDR3 nucleotides are TGTGCCAGCAGCTTAGGGCGGGGTACCAAAAACATTCAGTACTTC. Amino acid sequence: CASSLGRGTKNIQYF. The chain links TRBV11-3 to TRBJ2-4, with a weak D call TRBD2 (6 bases). CDR3 length: 15 amino acids. The V gene lost 1 base and the J gene lost 2 bases, with 9 bases spanning the gap. Germline CDR1 and CDR2: SGHNT and YENEEA.

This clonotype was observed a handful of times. The CDR3 loop is CALLAGDIQYF. Written as DNA, the CDR3 is TGTGCCTTACTAGCGGGAGACATTCAGTACTTC. The chain couples TRBV30 to TRBJ2-4, with 11 nucleotides matching TRBD2. Trimming cost V 7 bases and J 8 bases; bases outside gene matches: 1. This CDR3 spans 11 amino acids. CDR1 and CDR2 (germline): GTSNPN, SVGIG (reference sequence).

This CDR3 reads CASRPGLAGGQETQYF. The DNA for the CDR3 is TGTGCCAGCAGACCGGGACTAGCGGGAGGCCAAGAGACCCAGTACTTC. This rearrangement joins TRBV2 to TRBJ2-5, with TRBD2 matching over 15 bases. V shed 6 bases, J shed 1 base, and the junction held 3 bases outside the gene matches. Germline V gene sequence: CDR1 SNHLY, CDR2 FYNNEI. The CDR3 sequence is 16 residues long.

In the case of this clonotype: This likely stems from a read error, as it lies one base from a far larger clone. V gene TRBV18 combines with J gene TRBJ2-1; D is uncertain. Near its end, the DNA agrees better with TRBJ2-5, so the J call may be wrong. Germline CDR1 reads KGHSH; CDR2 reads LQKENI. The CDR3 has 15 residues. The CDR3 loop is CASSPPGLLQETQYF. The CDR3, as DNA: TGTGCCAGCTCACCACCAGGGCTTCTCCAAGAGACCCAGTACTTC.